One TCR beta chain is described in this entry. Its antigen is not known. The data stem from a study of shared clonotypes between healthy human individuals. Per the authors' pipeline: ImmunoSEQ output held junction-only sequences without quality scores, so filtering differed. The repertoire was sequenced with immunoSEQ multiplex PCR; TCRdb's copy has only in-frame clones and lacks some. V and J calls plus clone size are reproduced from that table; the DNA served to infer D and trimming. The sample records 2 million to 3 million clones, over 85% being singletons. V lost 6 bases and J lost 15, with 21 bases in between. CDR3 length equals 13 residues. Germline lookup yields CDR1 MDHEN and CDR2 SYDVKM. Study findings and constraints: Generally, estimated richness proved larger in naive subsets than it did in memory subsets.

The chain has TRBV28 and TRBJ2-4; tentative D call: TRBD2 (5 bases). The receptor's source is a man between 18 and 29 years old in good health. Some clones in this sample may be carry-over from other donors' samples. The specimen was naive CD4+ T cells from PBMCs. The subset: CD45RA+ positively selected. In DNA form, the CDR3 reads TGTGCCAGCAGCCGGGGAACAGTAGAGAATTGGTACTTC. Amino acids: CASSRGTVENWYF.